The clone carrying this TCR beta chain was counted once. The data were produced by immunoSEQ multiplex PCR, yet TCRdb's version contains in-frame clones alone and is incomplete. The sample consists of over 250,000 clones, more than 85% of them appearing once. These data originate in a study of blood T cell repertoires in COVID-19. The sequence derives from a woman in her 30s with COVID-19, enrolled during active disease. Material for sequencing was peripheral blood.

CDR3 sequence reads: CAISDPDQPQHF. CDR3 sequence (DNA): TGTGCCATCAGTGACCCGGATCAGCCCCAGCATTTT. The chain is built from TRBV10-3 and TRBJ1-5, with D uncertain. Trimming stripped 3 bases from V and 5 bases from J, with 5 bases between. The CDR3 has 12 residues. Germline CDR1 is ENHRY and CDR2 is SYGVKD.